The source of this TCR beta chain is a study of blood T cell repertoires in COVID-19. Turning to the study itself: Whether acute or convalescent, the COVID-19 samples came from the United States, Italy and Spain. T cells, B-cell-depleted T cells, or PBMCs provided the cDNA or gDNA that served as material.

Donors were grouped by their self-reported clinical history. Authors' methods: Reference gene primer amplification gave nucleated cell count estimates. Using immunoSEQ multiplex PCR, the repertoire was profiled, and TCRdb retains in-frame clones only, with some absent. From that table come the V and J calls and clone size; the DNA was used to work out D and trimming. This table holds 240,000 or so clones, approximately 84% found once. Sequencing used PBMCs or T cells enriched from blood (not recorded which). This clonotype was sampled from a woman aged 40 to 50 with acute COVID-19.

The CDR3 region is CASSPGTSASYNEQFF. The DNA of the CDR3 is TGTGCCAGCAGCCCTGGGACTAGCGCCTCCTACAATGAGCAGTTCTTC. This sequence joins TRBV11-2 and TRBJ2-1; TRBD2 agrees at 10 bases. CDR3 size: 16 residues. The germline V gene encodes CDR1 SGHAT and CDR2 FQNNGV. Trimming cost V 5 bases and J 0 bases; bases outside gene matches: 4.